This is a list of T cell receptor beta chains from one sample in a study of read filtering for tumor transcriptome and immune sequencing. TCRdb itself ran the reads through MiXCR, one entry per CDR3 protein. The table records some 9,000 distinct CDR3 sequences, 15% to 20% of them present only once. The sample was a population of CD138-negative cells sorted from bone marrow. The receptors derive from a donor at least 40 years old with multiple myeloma. The CDR3 runs from the conserved cysteine through the conserved F or W. The D gene is left open where the match is weak. Where a row states a size, it is once, few, many or the class of an expanded clone; other rows omit it.

J	size	D	V	DNA	CDR3
TRBJ2-5	many	TRBD2	TRBV20-1	TGCAGTGCGGCCCTGACTAGCGGGATGGGGAGAGAGACCCAGTACTTC	CSAALTSGMGRETQYF
TRBJ2-1	medium-sized	TRBD2	TRBV6-2/TRBV6-3	TGTGCCAGCCGGACTAGCGGATACAATGAGCAGTTCTTC	CASRTSGYNEQFF
TRBJ2-3	many	NA	TRBV5-4	TGTGCCAGCAGCTTGGCCGACCTCACGGGAGATACGCAGTATTTT	CASSLADLTGDTQYF
TRBJ1-2	medium-sized	NA	TRBV5-1	TGCGCCAGCAGCTTGGGGGCTGGCTACACCTTC	CASSLGAGYTF
TRBJ2-2	many	NA	TRBV6-5	TGTGCCAGCAGTTACACAAGCTCCGGGGAGCTGTTTTTT	CASSYTSSGELFF
TRBJ1-1	once	NA	TRBV5-1	TGCGCCAGCAGCTTCCGGAGTGCGGTTGGTGGGACTGAAGCTTTCTTT	CASSFRSAVGGTEAFF
TRBJ2-3	NA	TRBD1	TRBV9	TGTGCCAGCAGCGCAGAGGGGGCTAGGGGCACAGATACGCAGTACTTT	CASSAEGARGTDTQYF
TRBJ1-5	NA	NA	TRBV23-1	TGCGCCAGCGCTAGGCCCCTTGGAGGCAATCAGCCCCAGCATTTT	CASARPLGGNQPQHF
TRBJ1-1	many	NA	TRBV12-3/TRBV12-4	TGTGCCAGCAGTCTATACAGGGATCCCGAAGCTTTCTTT	CASSLYRDPEAFF
TRBJ2-2	many	NA	TRBV7-3	TGTGCCAGCAGCTTACTAGGGCACACCGGGGAGCTGTTTTTT	CASSLLGHTGELFF
TRBJ1-2	medium-sized	NA	TRBV29-1	TGCAGCGTGGGGGAGGGGGAGAACTATGGCTACACCTTC	CSVGEGENYGYTF
TRBJ1-4	many	NA	TRBV4-1	TGCGCCAGCAGCCAAGAGCCAGGGGTCAGGGAAAAACTGTTTTTT	CASSQEPGVREKLFF
TRBJ2-7	many	NA	TRBV20-1	TGCAGTGCTAGAGATATGGCGGATACCTACGAGCAGTACTTC	CSARDMADTYEQYF
TRBJ2-3	many	TRBD2	TRBV11-2	TGTGCCAGCAGCTTAGTTGGATCGGCGGGAGGGCCAGATACGCAGTATTTT	CASSLVGSAGGPDTQYF
TRBJ1-4	many	NA	TRBV28	TGTGCCAGCAGTTTGGAGGACGGAGTTAATGAAAAACTGTTTTTT	CASSLEDGVNEKLFF
TRBJ2-1	many	NA	TRBV7-2	TGTGCCAGCACCGTCCGTCGGCTAGGGGAACTAAATGAGCAGTTCTTC	CASTVRRLGELNEQFF
TRBJ2-2	many	NA	TRBV10-1	TGCGCCAGCAGTGAAACCACTACCGGGGAGCTGTTTTTT	CASSETTTGELFF
TRBJ1-1	once	NA	TRBV3-1	TGTGCCAGCAGCCAAGATTTGTACACTGGAGCTTTCTTT	CASSQDLYTGAFF
TRBJ2-1	medium-sized	TRBD1	TRBV7-9	TGTGCCAGCAGCGCGGCGGACAGGGGGACTAACAATGAGCAGTTCTTC	CASSAADRGTNNEQFF
TRBJ2-2	many	NA	TRBV20-1	TGCAGTGCTAGAAGGCGGAACACCGGGGAGCTGTTTTTT	CSARRRNTGELFF
TRBJ1-1	medium-sized	NA	TRBV6-2/TRBV6-3	TGTGCCAGCACATACATCGGACCGGCTGACACTGAAGCTTTCTTT	CASTYIGPADTEAFF
TRBJ2-1	medium-sized	TRBD2	TRBV20-1	TGCAGTGCCCGGGGACTAGCGGGTTACAATGAGCAGTTCTTC	CSARGLAGYNEQFF
TRBJ2-1	few	TRBD2	TRBV20-1	TGCAGTGCTAGACCGGGGGGTGCCGGACTTTACAATGGGCAGTTCTTC	CSARPGGAGLYNGQFF
TRBJ2-1	many	NA	TRBV10-3	TGTGCCATCAGTGAGTCTAATGCGGGACCCAATGAGCAGTTCTTC	CAISESNAGPNEQFF
TRBJ1-2	many	NA	TRBV9	TGTGCCAGCAGCGTCGCCGACAGGCACACCTTC	CASSVADRHTF
TRBJ2-1	medium-sized	NA	TRBV11-1	TGTGCCAGCAGCCCACCCCAACTCGGAGGAGGATCCTACAATGAGCAGTTCTTC	CASSPPQLGGGSYNEQFF
TRBJ1-4	many	NA	TRBV10-3	TGTGCCATCGCGGGCGGCACTAATGAAAAACTGTTTTTT	CAIAGGTNEKLFF
TRBJ1-4	many	TRBD1	TRBV27	TGTGCCAGCAGTCCGAGACAGGGGAGTATTGAAAAACTGTTTTTT	CASSPRQGSIEKLFF